This entry describes one T cell receptor beta chain. The antigen remains undetermined. The data derive from a study of blood T cells in healthy people across ages. Together with a sample-barcoded 5' primer, a J-beta primer mix was included in a second PCR lasting roughly 6 to 12 cycles. The template-switch adaptor was a 5' adaptor with 12 random nucleotides. It tagged each cDNA molecule. TCRdb independently ran MiXCR on the 5' RACE reads; one entry per CDR3 protein. The table has some 1.5 million distinct CDR3 sequences, 35% to 45% seen once. The CDR3 consists of 17 residues. Germline V CDR1 and CDR2: LGHNA, YNFKEQ. The germline V and J ends were trimmed by 3 bases and 5 bases, with 20 bases remaining between them. General study points: The diversity estimates, figures obtained from one million T cells, were considered underestimates.

This TCR came from a woman between 18 and 29 years old in good health. The chain links TRBV4-2 to TRBJ1-5; TRBD1 is a possible D gene (6 bases). The sequencing input was blood. The CDR3 region has the DNA TGTGCCAGCAGCCATGCCCTACAGGGAAAATGGTATCAGCCCCAGCATTTT. Amino acids: CASSHALQGKWYQPQHF.